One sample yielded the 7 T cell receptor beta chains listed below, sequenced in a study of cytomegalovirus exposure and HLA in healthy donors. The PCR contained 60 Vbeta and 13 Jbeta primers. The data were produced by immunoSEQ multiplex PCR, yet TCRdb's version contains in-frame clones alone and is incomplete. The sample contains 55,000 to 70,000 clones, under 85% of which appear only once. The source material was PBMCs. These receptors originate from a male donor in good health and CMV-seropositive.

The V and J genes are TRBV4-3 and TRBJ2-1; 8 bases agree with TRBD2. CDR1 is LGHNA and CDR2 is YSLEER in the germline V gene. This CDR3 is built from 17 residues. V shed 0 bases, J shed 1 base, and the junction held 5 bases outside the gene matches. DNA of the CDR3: TGCGCCAGCAGCCAAGAACTGGGACTAGTATCCTACAATGAGCAGTTCTTC. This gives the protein CASSQELGLVSYNEQFF.

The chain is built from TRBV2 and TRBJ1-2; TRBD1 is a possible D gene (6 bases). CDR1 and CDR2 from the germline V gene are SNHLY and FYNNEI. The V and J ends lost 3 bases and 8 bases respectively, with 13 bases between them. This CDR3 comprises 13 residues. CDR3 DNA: TGTGCCAGCAGTGAGGTAACAGGGAGCGGCTACACCTTC. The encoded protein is CASSEVTGSGYTF.

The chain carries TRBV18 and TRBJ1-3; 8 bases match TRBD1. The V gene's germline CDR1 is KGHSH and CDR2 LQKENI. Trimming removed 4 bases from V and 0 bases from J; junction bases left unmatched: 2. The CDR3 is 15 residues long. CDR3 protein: CASSRGQGSGNTIYF. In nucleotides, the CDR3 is TGTGCCAGCTCACGAGGACAGGGCTCTGGAAACACCATATATTTT.

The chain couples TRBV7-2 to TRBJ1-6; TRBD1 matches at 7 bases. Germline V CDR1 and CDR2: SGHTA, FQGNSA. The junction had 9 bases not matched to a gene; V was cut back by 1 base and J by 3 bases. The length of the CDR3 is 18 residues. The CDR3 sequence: CASSLVSQGPFYNSPLHF. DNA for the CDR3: TGTGCCAGCAGCTTAGTATCACAGGGGCCTTTCTATAATTCACCCCTCCACTTT. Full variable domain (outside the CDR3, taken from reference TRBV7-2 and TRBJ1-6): GAGVSQSPSNKVTEKGKDVELRCDPISGHTALYWYRQSLGQGLEFLIYFQGNSAPDKSGLPSDRFSAERTGGSVSTLTIQRTQQEDSAVYLCASSLVSQGPFYNSPLHFGNGTRLTVT.

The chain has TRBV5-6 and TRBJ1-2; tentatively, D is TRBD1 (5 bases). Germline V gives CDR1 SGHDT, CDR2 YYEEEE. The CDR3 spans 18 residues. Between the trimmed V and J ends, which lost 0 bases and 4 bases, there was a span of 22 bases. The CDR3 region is CASSLEGLEGKASYGYTF. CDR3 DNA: TGTGCCAGCAGCTTGGAGGGTCTGGAGGGGAAGGCTTCCTATGGCTACACCTTC.

CDR3 residues: CASSQSAGGAGYEQYF. Written as DNA, the CDR3 is TGTGCCAGCAGCCAATCTGCCGGGGGGGCTGGATACGAGCAGTACTTC. This chain connects TRBV4-2 to TRBJ2-7, with 8 bases aligning to TRBD2. Germline values: CDR1 LGHNA, CDR2 YNFKEQ. V was clipped by 2 bases and J by 4 bases; unmatched bases: 10. This CDR3 region has 16 residues.

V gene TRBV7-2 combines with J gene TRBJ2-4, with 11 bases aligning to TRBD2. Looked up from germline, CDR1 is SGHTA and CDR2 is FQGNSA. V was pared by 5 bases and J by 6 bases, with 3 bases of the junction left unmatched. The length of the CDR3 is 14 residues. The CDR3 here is CASSVTSGGNIQYF. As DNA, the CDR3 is TGTGCCAGCAGCGTCACTAGCGGGGGAAACATTCAGTACTTC.